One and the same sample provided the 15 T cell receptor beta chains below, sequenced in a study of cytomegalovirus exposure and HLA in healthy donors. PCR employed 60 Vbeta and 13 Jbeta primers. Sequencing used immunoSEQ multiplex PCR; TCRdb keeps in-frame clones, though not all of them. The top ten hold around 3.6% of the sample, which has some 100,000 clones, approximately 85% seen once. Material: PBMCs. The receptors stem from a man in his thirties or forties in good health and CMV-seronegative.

CDR3 in amino acids: CASSDPGDTDTQYF. The CDR3, as DNA: TGTGCCAGCTCCGATCCAGGGGACACAGATACGCAGTATTTT. This chain uses TRBV7-9 with TRBJ2-3; D might be TRBD1 (6 bases). Between the trimmed V and J ends, which lost 8 bases and 2 bases, there was a span of 14 bases. This CDR3 contains 14 residues. Per the germline V gene, CDR1 is SEHNR and CDR2 is FQNEAQ (reference sequence).

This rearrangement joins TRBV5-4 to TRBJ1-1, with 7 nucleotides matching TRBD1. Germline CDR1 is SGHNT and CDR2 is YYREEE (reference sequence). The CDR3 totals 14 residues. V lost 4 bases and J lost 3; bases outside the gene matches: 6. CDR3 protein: CASSPRGRDTEAFF. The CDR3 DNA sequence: TGTGCCAGCAGCCCGAGGGGGCGGGACACTGAAGCTTTCTTT.

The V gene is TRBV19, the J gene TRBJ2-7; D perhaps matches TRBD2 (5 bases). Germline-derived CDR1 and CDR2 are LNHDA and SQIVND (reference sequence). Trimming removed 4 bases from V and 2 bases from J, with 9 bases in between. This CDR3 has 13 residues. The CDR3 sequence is CASSTGLTYEQYF. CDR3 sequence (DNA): TGTGCCAGTAGTACCGGACTGACCTACGAGCAGTACTTC.

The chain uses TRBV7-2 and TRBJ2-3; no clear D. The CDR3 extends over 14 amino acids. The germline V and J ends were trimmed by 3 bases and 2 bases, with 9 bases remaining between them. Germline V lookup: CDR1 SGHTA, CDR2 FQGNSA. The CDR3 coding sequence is TGTGCCAGCAGCTTTTGGCTGTCCACAGATACGCAGTATTTT. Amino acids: CASSFWLSTDTQYF.

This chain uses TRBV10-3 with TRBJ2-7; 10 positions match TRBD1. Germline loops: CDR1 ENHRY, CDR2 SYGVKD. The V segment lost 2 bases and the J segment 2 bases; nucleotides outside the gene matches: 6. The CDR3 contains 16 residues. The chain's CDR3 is CAISEPGQGSPYEQYF. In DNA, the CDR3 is TGTGCCATCAGTGAGCCGGGACAGGGGTCCCCCTACGAGCAGTACTTC.

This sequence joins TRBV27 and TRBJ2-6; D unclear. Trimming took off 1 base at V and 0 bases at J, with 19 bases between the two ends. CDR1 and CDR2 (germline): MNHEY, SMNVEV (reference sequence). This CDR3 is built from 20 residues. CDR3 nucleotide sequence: TGTGCCAGCAGTTTATTGCCGCCCACTATACGGTCCTCTGGGGCCAACGTCCTGACTTTC. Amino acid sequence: CASSLLPPTIRSSGANVLTF. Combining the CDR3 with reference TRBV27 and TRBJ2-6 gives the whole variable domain EAQVTQNPRYLITVTGKKLTVTCSQNMNHEYMSWYRQDPGLGLRQIYYSMNVEVTDKGDVPEGYKVSRKEKRNFPLILESPSPNQTSLYFCASSLLPPTIRSSGANVLTFGAGSRLTVL.

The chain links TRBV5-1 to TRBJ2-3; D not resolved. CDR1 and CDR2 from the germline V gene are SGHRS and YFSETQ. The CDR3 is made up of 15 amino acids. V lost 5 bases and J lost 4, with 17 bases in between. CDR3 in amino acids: CASRPDPSVPDTQYF. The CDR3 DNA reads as TGCGCCAGCAGACCCGATCCGTCGGTCCCAGATACGCAGTATTTT.

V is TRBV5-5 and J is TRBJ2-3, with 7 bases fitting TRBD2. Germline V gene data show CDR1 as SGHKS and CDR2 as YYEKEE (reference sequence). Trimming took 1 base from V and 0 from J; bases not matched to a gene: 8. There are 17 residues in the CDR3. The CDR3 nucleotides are TGTGCCAGCAGCTTGTATCCGACTAGCAGTAGCACAGATACGCAGTATTTT. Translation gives CASSLYPTSSSTDTQYF.

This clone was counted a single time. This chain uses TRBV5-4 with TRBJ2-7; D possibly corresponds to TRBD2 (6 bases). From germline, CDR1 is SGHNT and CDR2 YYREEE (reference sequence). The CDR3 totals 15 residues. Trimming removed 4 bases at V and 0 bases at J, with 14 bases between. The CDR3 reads CASSEGLPSSYEQYF. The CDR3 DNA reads TGTGCCAGCAGCGAGGGACTCCCCAGCTCCTACGAGCAGTACTTC. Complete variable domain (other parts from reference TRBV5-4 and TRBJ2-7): ETGVTQSPTHLIKTRGQQVTLRCSSQSGHNTVSWYQQALGQGPQFIFQYYREEENGRGNFPPRFSGLQFPNYSSELNVNALELDDSALYLCASSEGLPSSYEQYFGPGTRLTVT.

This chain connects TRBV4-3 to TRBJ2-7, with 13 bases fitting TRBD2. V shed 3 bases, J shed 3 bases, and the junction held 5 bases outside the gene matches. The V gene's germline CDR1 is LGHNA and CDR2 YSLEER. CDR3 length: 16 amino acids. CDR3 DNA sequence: TGCGCCAGCAGCCACGCGACTAGCGGGAGGTTCTACGAGCAGTACTTC. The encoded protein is CASSHATSGRFYEQYF.

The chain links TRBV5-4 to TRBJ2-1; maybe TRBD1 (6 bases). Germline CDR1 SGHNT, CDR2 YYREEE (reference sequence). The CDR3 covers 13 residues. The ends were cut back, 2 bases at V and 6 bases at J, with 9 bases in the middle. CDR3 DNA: TGTGCCAGCAGCTTACAGGGCCCCAATGAGCAGTTCTTC. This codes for CASSLQGPNEQFF.

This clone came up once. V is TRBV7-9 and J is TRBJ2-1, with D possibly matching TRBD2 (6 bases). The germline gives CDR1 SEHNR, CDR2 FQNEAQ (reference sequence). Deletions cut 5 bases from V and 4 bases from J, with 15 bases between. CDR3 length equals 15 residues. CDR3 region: CASSPGPGVYNEQFF. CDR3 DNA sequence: TGTGCCAGCAGCCCAGGGCCGGGAGTGTACAATGAGCAGTTCTTC.

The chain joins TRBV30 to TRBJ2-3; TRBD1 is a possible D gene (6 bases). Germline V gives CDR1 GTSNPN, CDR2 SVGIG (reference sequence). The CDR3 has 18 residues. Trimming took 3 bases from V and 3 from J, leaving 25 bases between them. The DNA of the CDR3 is TGTGCCTGGAGCGCACTTGGCTCAGTAGGGGGACGGACAGATACGCAGTATTTT. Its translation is CAWSALGSVGGRTDTQYF.

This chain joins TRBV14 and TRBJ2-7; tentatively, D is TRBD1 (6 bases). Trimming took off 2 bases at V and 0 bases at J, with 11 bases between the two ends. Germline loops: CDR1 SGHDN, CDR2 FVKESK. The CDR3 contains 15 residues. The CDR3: CASSQLGTSSYEQYF. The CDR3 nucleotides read TGTGCCAGCAGCCAACTCGGGACATCCTCCTACGAGCAGTACTTC.

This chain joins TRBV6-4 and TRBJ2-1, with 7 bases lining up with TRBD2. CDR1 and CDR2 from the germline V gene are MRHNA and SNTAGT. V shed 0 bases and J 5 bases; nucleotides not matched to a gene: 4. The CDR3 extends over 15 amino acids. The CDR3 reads CASSDSWGGDNEQFF. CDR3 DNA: TGTGCCAGCAGTGACTCTTGGGGGGGGGACAATGAGCAGTTCTTC.